This is a list of T cell receptor beta chains from one sample in a study of cytomegalovirus exposure and HLA in healthy donors. TCRdb's table, derived via immunoSEQ multiplex PCR, lists solely in-frame clones and lacks some. Here the sample spans some 100,000 clones, 76% being singletons. The specimen was PBMCs. These receptors were taken from a middle-aged man in good health and CMV-seronegative. CDR3s include the opening cysteine and the closing phenylalanine or tryptophan. The order of the fields is D gene, J gene, clone size, V gene, CDR3 DNA, CDR3 protein. D genes are given only for firm matches. The listing skips clone size in some rows; elsewhere it reads once, few, many or a size class.

TRBD2,TRBJ2-2,-,TRBV6-6,TGTGCCAGCAGCGGACTAGCGGGGGGGCTAGGCGGGGAGCTGTTTTTT,CASSGLAGGLGGELFF
-,TRBJ1-2,-,TRBV6-1,TGTGCCAGCAGTGAAGTTAAGACAGCCTACACCTTC,CASSEVKTAYTF
-,TRBJ2-3,-,TRBV5-1,TGCGCCAGCAGCTTGGGGCTGGCCAGGCCTTACACAGATACGCAGTATTTT,CASSLGLARPYTDTQYF
-,TRBJ2-5,-,TRBV7-3,TGTGCCAGCAGCTTAAACCCCACGGGGGGCCGGGAGACCCAGTACTTC,CASSLNPTGGRETQYF
-,TRBJ2-7,-,TRBV7-2,TGTGCCAGCAGCTTGGGGGGGGGCTGGGAGCAGTACTTC,CASSLGGGWEQYF
-,TRBJ2-3,-,TRBV5-4,TGTGCCAGCAGCTTGAATGGACAGCTCACAGATACGCAGTATTTT,CASSLNGQLTDTQYF
-,TRBJ2-1,few,TRBV9,TGTGCCAGCAGCGTAGCTACGACAGGACTCAATGAGCAGTTCTTC,CASSVATTGLNEQFF
-,TRBJ2-7,few,TRBV5-4,TGTGCCAGCAGCTTGGGGGCCCTAACTAGCTACGAGCAGTACTTC,CASSLGALTSYEQYF
-,TRBJ2-7,-,TRBV5-4,TGTGCCAGCAGCTTGATTCACAGGGCCAACGAGCAGTACTTC,CASSLIHRANEQYF
TRBD1,TRBJ2-5,few,TRBV7-9,TGTGCCAGCAGCTTAGGACAGGGTAGTGGCGAGACCCAGTACTTC,CASSLGQGSGETQYF
-,TRBJ2-7,-,TRBV6-5,TGTGCCAGCAGTTACTCGAAAACAGTGGACTACGAGCAGTACTTC,CASSYSKTVDYEQYF
TRBD1,TRBJ1-3,-,TRBV5-1,TGCGCCAGCAGCTTACCCCGGACAGGGGGCAGAAACACCATATATTTT,CASSLPRTGGRNTIYF
TRBD2,TRBJ2-5,-,TRBV28,TGTGCCACCGGGGGGGGTCCCAATGCCCAAGAGACCCAGTACTTC,CATGGGPNAQETQYF
-,TRBJ1-5,few,TRBV6-4,TGTGCCAGCAGACAGGATAATCAGCCCCAGCATTTT,CASRQDNQPQHF
-,TRBJ2-5,-,TRBV12-2,TGTGCAAGTCGCTCCACAAACCGACGGGACTCAGGGGGGTCTACTCAAGAGACCCAGTACTTC,CASRSTNRRDSGGSTQETQYF
-,TRBJ1-3,-,TRBV9,TGTGCCAGCAGCTTCTCGGACGGGAACTCTGGAAACACCATATATTTT,CASSFSDGNSGNTIYF
-,TRBJ2-3,once,TRBV11-2,TGTGCCAGCAGCTTAAATCTAGTTAGCACAGATACGCAGTATTTT,CASSLNLVSTDTQYF
TRBD2,TRBJ2-5,-,TRBV7-6,TGTGCCAGCAGCTCCTTAGGACTAGCGGGGGATGAGACCCAGTACTTC,CASSSLGLAGDETQYF
-,TRBJ2-4,-,TRBV2,TGTGCCAGCAGGGTGTCAGGATACAAAAACATTCAGTACTTC,CASRVSGYKNIQYF
TRBD1,TRBJ1-2,-,TRBV7-2,TGTGCCAGCAGCAAGGGACAGGGAGGGGGCTACACCTTC,CASSKGQGGGYTF
-,TRBJ1-2,-,TRBV9,TGTGCCAGCAGCACCTCAAGACGGAGCTATCATGGCTACACCTTC,CASSTSRRSYHGYTF
TRBD2,TRBJ2-2,medium-sized,TRBV4-2,TGTGCCAGCAGCCAAGAAGGACTAGCGGGGGTCACCGGGGAGCTGTTTTTT,CASSQEGLAGVTGELFF
TRBD1,TRBJ1-5,-,TRBV2,TGTGCCAGCAGTAGAGGGACAGTCAATAGCAATCAGCCCCAGCATTTT,CASSRGTVNSNQPQHF
TRBD1,TRBJ2-3,-,TRBV7-3,TGTGCCAGCAGCTTAACCACAGGGGCAGATACGCAGTATTTT,CASSLTTGADTQYF
-,TRBJ1-2,-,TRBV12-5,TGTGCTAGTGGTTTGTCAGGGGCGCAAGGCTACACCTTC,CASGLSGAQGYTF
TRBD1,TRBJ1-6,-,TRBV2,TGTGCCAGCAGTCAGGACAGGGCGAATTCACCCCTCCACTTT,CASSQDRANSPLHF
-,TRBJ2-5,-,TRBV7-9,TGTTCCAGCAGCCCTAGCTCGGAGACCCAGTACTTC,CSSSPSSETQYF
-,TRBJ1-2,once,TRBV7-5,TGTGTCAGAAGCTTGGACAGAAGCCCGGGTGGCTACACCTTC,CVRSLDRSPGGYTF
-,TRBJ1-1,once,TRBV5-1,TGCGCCAGCAGCTTTACCGGGACAACGGCTGAAGCTTTCTTT,CASSFTGTTAEAFF
-,TRBJ1-2,-,TRBV29-1,TGCAGCGTTGAAAGCTTGTCTAACTATGGCTACACCTTC,CSVESLSNYGYTF
-,TRBJ1-2,once,TRBV9,TGTGCCAGCAGCCCAAGAGATGCAGCGAACTATGGCTACACCTTC,CASSPRDAANYGYTF
-,TRBJ1-6,-,TRBV5-4,TGTGCCAGCAGCTTGGGACAGGACAGTTCACCCCTCCACTTT,CASSLGQDSSPLHF
TRBD1,TRBJ1-2,-,TRBV27,TGTGCCAGCAGTCTGACAGGGCGGAACTATGGCTACACCTTC,CASSLTGRNYGYTF
-,TRBJ1-1,few,TRBV6-5,TGTGCCAGCAGTTGGGGCCAGAACACTGAAGCTTTCTTT,CASSWGQNTEAFF
-,TRBJ1-1,-,TRBV7-3,TGTGCCACCCGGGGAAGGAAGAACACTGAAGCTTTCTTT,CATRGRKNTEAFF
TRBD1,TRBJ2-1,-,TRBV7-6,TGTGCCAGCAGCTCGCTCTCCGGGACAGGTCTCAATGAGCAGTTCTTC,CASSSLSGTGLNEQFF
-,TRBJ2-3,-,TRBV29-1,TGCAGCGTTGAAGTAGCTGGGGATACGCAGTATTTT,CSVEVAGDTQYF
TRBD1,TRBJ2-5,-,TRBV6-6,TGTGCCAGCAGTCCAACCGACAGGGGAGAGACCCAGTACTTC,CASSPTDRGETQYF
-,TRBJ1-2,-,TRBV7-2,TGTGCCAGCAGCTTAGGTCAGGGGTTCTCTGGCTACACCTTC,CASSLGQGFSGYTF
-,TRBJ1-1,-,TRBV7-2,TGTGCCAGCAGCACACAGGGAAACACTGAAGCTTTCTTT,CASSTQGNTEAFF
TRBD1,TRBJ2-2,-,TRBV4-3,TGCGCCAGCAGCCGCGATGACAGGGCCGGGGAGCTGTTTTTT,CASSRDDRAGELFF
-,TRBJ1-1,-,TRBV6-5,TGTGCCAGCAGTTACCCCCGGGGGGGGGCCACTGAAGCTTTCTTT,CASSYPRGGATEAFF
TRBD1,TRBJ2-7,-,TRBV15,TGTGCCACCAGCAGAGATTACGGGACAGGGAGGAACGAGCAGTACTTC,CATSRDYGTGRNEQYF
-,TRBJ2-1,few,TRBV5-4,TGTGCCAGCAGCTTGGGTCTAGCAGTAGTCGATGAGCAGTTCTTC,CASSLGLAVVDEQFF
-,TRBJ2-7,-,TRBV19,TGTGCCAGTAGTATAGATCAGGGGCCCAACGAGCAGTACTTC,CASSIDQGPNEQYF
TRBD1,TRBJ1-1,few,TRBV5-1,TGCGCCAGCAGCGCCCAGGGACAGGCCATCAGTTCTGAAGCTTTCTTT,CASSAQGQAISSEAFF